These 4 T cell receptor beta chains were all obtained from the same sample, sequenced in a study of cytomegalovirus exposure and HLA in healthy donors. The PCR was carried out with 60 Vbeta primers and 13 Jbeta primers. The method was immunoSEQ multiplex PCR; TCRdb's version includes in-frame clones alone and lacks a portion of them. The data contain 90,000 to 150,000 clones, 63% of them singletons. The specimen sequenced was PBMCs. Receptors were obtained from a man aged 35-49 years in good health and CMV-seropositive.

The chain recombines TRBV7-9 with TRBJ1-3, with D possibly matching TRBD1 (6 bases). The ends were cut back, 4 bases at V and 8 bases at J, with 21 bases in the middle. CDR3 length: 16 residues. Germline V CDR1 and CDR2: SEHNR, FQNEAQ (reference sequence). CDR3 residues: CASSSWTDLRGDTIYF. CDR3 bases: TGTGCCAGCAGCTCTTGGACAGATTTAAGGGGAGACACCATATATTTT. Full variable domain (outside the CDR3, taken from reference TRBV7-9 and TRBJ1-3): DTGVSQNPRHKITKRGQNVTFRCDPISEHNRLYWYRQTLGQGPEFLTYFQNEAQLEKSRLLSDRFSAERPKGSFSTLEIQRTEQGDSAMYLCASSSWTDLRGDTIYFGEGSWLTVV.

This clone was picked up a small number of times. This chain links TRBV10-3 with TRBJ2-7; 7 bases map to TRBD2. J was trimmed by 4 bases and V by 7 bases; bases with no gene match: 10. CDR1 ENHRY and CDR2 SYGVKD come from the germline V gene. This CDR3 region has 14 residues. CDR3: CAIIGRGAGYEQYF. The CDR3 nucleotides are TGTGCCATCATAGGGAGGGGTGCAGGATACGAGCAGTACTTC.

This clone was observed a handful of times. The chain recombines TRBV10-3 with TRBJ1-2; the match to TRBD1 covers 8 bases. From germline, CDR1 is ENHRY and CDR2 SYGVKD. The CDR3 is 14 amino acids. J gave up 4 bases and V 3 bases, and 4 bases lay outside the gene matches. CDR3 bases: TGTGCCATCAGTGACAGGACAGGGACCTATGGCTACACCTTC. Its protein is CAISDRTGTYGYTF.

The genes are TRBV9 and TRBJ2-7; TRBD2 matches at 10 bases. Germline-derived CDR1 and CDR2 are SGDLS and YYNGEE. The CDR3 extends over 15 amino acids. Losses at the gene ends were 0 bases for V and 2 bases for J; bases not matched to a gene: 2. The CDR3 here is CASSVGTSGPYEQYF. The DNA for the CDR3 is TGTGCCAGCAGCGTAGGGACTAGCGGACCCTACGAGCAGTACTTC.